A selection of T cell receptor beta chains follows, all from one sample in a study of OX40 agonist ivuxolimab in advanced cancers. TCRdb keeps only in-frame clones here, not all; method: immunoSEQ multiplex PCR. The sample includes 57,000 or so clones, 85% of them seen just once. The material sequenced was CD4+ or CD8+ T cells sorted from blood, taken in a trial of the OX40 agonist ivuxolimab. The origin of the receptors is an adult with an advanced solid tumor such as melanoma, head and neck, liver or kidney cancer. CDR3s include the opening cysteine and the closing phenylalanine or tryptophan. D genes are given only for firm matches. A row's size may be missing; if present it is once, few, many or a size class.

clone_size	v_call	d_call	j_call	cdr3_nt	cdr3_aa
NA	TRBV7-3	TRBD1	TRBJ1-2	TGTGCCAGCAGCGAAAGCAGGGGGGACTATGGCTACACCTTC	CASSESRGDYGYTF
NA	TRBV6-5	NA	TRBJ2-7	TGTGCCAGAGAGGGGGGTAGAGCCTACGAGCAGTACTTC	CAREGGRAYEQYF
NA	TRBV14	NA	TRBJ2-4	TGTGCCAGCAGCCCTTTGGGAACCAAAAACATTCAGTACTTC	CASSPLGTKNIQYF
NA	TRBV7-9	NA	TRBJ1-2	TGTGCCAGCAGCTTAGTTTCCGGGAACTATGGCTACACCTTC	CASSLVSGNYGYTF
NA	TRBV7-9	TRBD2	TRBJ2-2	TGTGCCAGCAGCCAAAGGGACTACTCCACCGGGGAGCTGTTTTTT	CASSQRDYSTGELFF
NA	TRBV9	NA	TRBJ1-2	TGTGCCAGCAGCGAGGGGAACTATGGCTACACCTTC	CASSEGNYGYTF
NA	TRBV27	TRBD1	TRBJ1-1	TGTGCCAGCAGCCTAGGGGGCGAAGCTTTCTTT	CASSLGGEAFF
NA	TRBV30	NA	TRBJ2-6	TGTGCCTGGGGCGACAGCTCTGGGGCCAACGTCCTGACTTTC	CAWGDSSGANVLTF
NA	TRBV5-1	NA	TRBJ1-2	TGCGCCAGCAGCTTGAATGGGATCGGCTATGGCTACACCTTC	CASSLNGIGYGYTF
NA	TRBV6-5	NA	TRBJ2-3	TGTGCCAGCAGTTCGAGAACAGAGGCAGATACGCAGTATTTT	CASSSRTEADTQYF
once	TRBV27	NA	TRBJ2-1	TGTGCCAGCAGTTTAATCCCCGGGACCTACAATGAGCAGTTCTTC	CASSLIPGTYNEQFF
NA	TRBV5-4	TRBD1	TRBJ2-2	TGTGCCAGCAGGTGGGACAGGGAAGGTGGGGAGCTGTTTTTT	CASRWDREGGELFF
NA	TRBV5-1	NA	TRBJ2-1	TGCGCCAGCAGTATGGGGTCCAACGATGAGCAGTTCTTC	CASSMGSNDEQFF
NA	TRBV11-3	NA	TRBJ2-2	TGTGCCAGCAGCTATGGGACTCATAACCGTCACACCGGGGAGCTGTTTTTT	CASSYGTHNRHTGELFF
NA	TRBV28	TRBD1	TRBJ1-2	TGTGCCAGCAGTTTCGGACAGGGGAACTATGGCTACACCTTC	CASSFGQGNYGYTF
NA	TRBV11-2	TRBD2	TRBJ2-3	TGTGCCAGCAGCTCGGGACTAGCGGGAGAGACAGATACGCAGTATTTT	CASSSGLAGETDTQYF
NA	TRBV10-3	NA	TRBJ2-5	TGTGCCATCAGTGCCCTAAGGGCTCGGACCCAAGAGACCCAGTACTTC	CAISALRARTQETQYF
NA	TRBV7-9	NA	TRBJ1-2	TGTGCCAGCAGCATAGGAAACAGTGAGACCCTTAACTATGGCTACACCTTC	CASSIGNSETLNYGYTF
NA	TRBV27	NA	TRBJ1-5	TGTGCCAGCAGTTTAGTGGGGAGTCTTGGCAATCAGCCCCAGCATTTT	CASSLVGSLGNQPQHF
NA	TRBV14	TRBD1	TRBJ2-5	TGTGCCAGCAGCCGGACCGGGACAGAGGGGGAGACCCAGTACTTC	CASSRTGTEGETQYF
few	TRBV27	NA	TRBJ1-5	TGTGCCAGCAGTTTCGTTGTTGGACAGCCCCAGCATTTT	CASSFVVGQPQHF
NA	TRBV5-1	TRBD2	TRBJ2-7	TGCGCCAGCAGCCGACTAGCGGGAAATCGGGAGCAGTACTTC	CASSRLAGNREQYF
NA	TRBV5-3	TRBD1	TRBJ1-1	TGTGCCAGAAGCCCCGGTGGACAGGGGATATGGGAAGCTTTCTTT	CARSPGGQGIWEAFF
once	TRBV7-2	NA	TRBJ2-1	TGTGCCAGCAGCTACGGAGGAGGACAGCTGGGGAATGAGCAGTTCTTC	CASSYGGGQLGNEQFF
NA	TRBV7-2	NA	TRBJ2-7	TGTGCCAGCAGCTCCCGGAGGGTTTACGAGCAGTACTTC	CASSSRRVYEQYF
NA	TRBV27	NA	TRBJ2-7	TGTGCCAGCAGTCTCGACAGTTTCTACGAGCAGTACTTC	CASSLDSFYEQYF
NA	TRBV27	NA	TRBJ2-3	TGTGCCAGCAGTCCTCAGGGGGGGATAGACACAGATACGCAGTATTTT	CASSPQGGIDTDTQYF
NA	TRBV19	TRBD2	TRBJ2-1	TGTGCCAGTAGTATAGGAGCGGGAGAGGACAATGAGCAGTTCTTC	CASSIGAGEDNEQFF
NA	TRBV7-8	NA	TRBJ1-4	TGTGCCAGCAGCCCTGGGACATTGGCAACTAATGAAAAACTGTTTTTT	CASSPGTLATNEKLFF
once	TRBV4-1	TRBD2	TRBJ2-7	TGTGCCAGCAGCCCGGGGGGGGAGCAGTACTTC	CASSPGGEQYF
NA	TRBV5-1	NA	TRBJ1-5	TGCGCCAGCATCCAACGGGGTAACCAGCCCCAGCATTTT	CASIQRGNQPQHF
NA	TRBV7-9	TRBD2	TRBJ2-3	TGTGCCAGCAGCTTAGCGCATAGCTACGGGACTAGCGGCACAGATACGCAGTATTTT	CASSLAHSYGTSGTDTQYF
NA	TRBV7-9	NA	TRBJ2-7	TGTGCCAGCAGCCCGGGGGCTAGCTACGAGCAGTACTTC	CASSPGASYEQYF
NA	TRBV28	NA	TRBJ2-1	TGTGCCAGTGGTCCGTACAATGAGCAGTTCTTC	CASGPYNEQFF
NA	TRBV2	TRBD2	TRBJ2-2	TGTGCCAGCAGTGAACTTGGCGGGAGATCCGGGGAGCTGTTTTTT	CASSELGGRSGELFF
NA	TRBV5-1	TRBD2	TRBJ2-7	TGCGCCAGCAGCCCGGGACTAGCTGAGCAGTACTTC	CASSPGLAEQYF
few	TRBV9	TRBD1	TRBJ2-3	TGTGCCAGCAGCCCAGAGGGACAGGGCGCCACAGATACGCAGTATTTT	CASSPEGQGATDTQYF
NA	TRBV27	TRBD2	TRBJ2-1	TGTGCCAGCAGTTTAGGGACTAGCGGGAGCGATGAGCAGTTCTTC	CASSLGTSGSDEQFF
NA	TRBV28	TRBD2	TRBJ2-7	TGTGCCAGCAGTTCGAAAGGCGTAGCGGGAGAGGCTTGGTACGAGCAGTACTTC	CASSSKGVAGEAWYEQYF
NA	TRBV27	NA	TRBJ2-2	TGTGCCAGCAGTTGGGGACAGAACACCGGGGAGCTGTTTTTT	CASSWGQNTGELFF